This T cell receptor beta chain was obtained from a study of lymphopenia after photon versus proton radiotherapy. Sequenced by immunoSEQ multiplex PCR; TCRdb stores in-frame clones only, minus some. The sample lists under 35,000 clones, under 90% seen once, with about 14% in the top ten. Whole-study results and caveats: Under photons, naive T cells and diversity fell while effector/memory populations rose. After lymphocyte nadir, photon-treated repertoires showed oligoclonal expansion, especially CD8+ Temra.

V gave up 5 bases and J gave up 3 bases, with 13 bases separating them. This CDR3 region has 15 residues. The germline CDR1 and CDR2 sequences are LGHNA and YNFKEQ. This clone is a singleton in its sample. Its specificity is unknown. Sequenced material: peripheral blood, taken from a patient treated with proton-based radiotherapy. V is TRBV4-2 and J is TRBJ2-2; D remains ambiguous. The clonotype was recovered from a woman aged 70-85 years with pancreatic cancer. The DNA of the CDR3 is TGTGCCAGCAGCACGAAAGGACGAGACACCGGGGAGCTGTTTTTT. Translation gives CASSTKGRDTGELFF.